This entry lists 18 T cell receptor beta chains sequenced from one sample in a study of T cell responses to AZD1222 COVID-19 vaccine. Assay used: immunoSEQ multiplex PCR; TCRdb lists only in-frame clones, some missing. The sample records around 180,000 clones, 88% being singletons. The source material was peripheral blood, sampled 28 days after the second AZD1222 dose. Source of these receptors: an adult who received the AZD1222 COVID-19 vaccine.

The gene calls are TRBV6-2 or TRBV6-3 and TRBJ1-5; the match to TRBD1 covers 8 bases. V was clipped by 6 bases and J by 5 bases; unmatched bases: 9. The germline CDR1 and CDR2 sequences are MNHEY and SVGEGT. This CDR3 has 15 amino acids. In DNA form, the CDR3 reads TGTGCCAGCAGCGACTGGCAGGGGGCAGATCAGCCCCAGCATTTT. This encodes CASSDWQGADQPQHF.

The gene calls are TRBV6-6 and TRBJ2-1, with D tentatively TRBD2 (6 bases). This CDR3 contains 15 residues. V shed 2 bases and J shed 0 bases, with 8 bases lying between them. Looked up from germline, CDR1 is MNHNY and CDR2 is SVGAGI (reference sequence). The CDR3 DNA follows: TGTGCCAGCAGTTACGGACTATCCTCCTACAATGAGCAGTTCTTC. This sequence encodes CASSYGLSSYNEQFF.

The V gene is TRBV5-1, the J gene TRBJ2-3; perhaps TRBD2 as D (6 bases). Germline V gene sequence: CDR1 SGHRS, CDR2 YFSETQ. The V and J ends lost 1 base and 0 bases respectively, with 12 bases between them. The CDR3 consists of 16 residues. DNA of the CDR3: TGCGCCAGCAGCTTGCTGGGAGGAACTAGCACAGATACGCAGTATTTT. Amino acids: CASSLLGGTSTDTQYF.

The chain uses TRBV15 and TRBJ2-7, with D unclear. Trimming pared 0 bases from V and 3 bases from J, leaving 9 bases between. The CDR3 contains 14 residues. CDR1 is LNHNV, CDR2 YYDKDF, per germline (reference sequence). DNA for the CDR3: TGTGCCACCAGCAGAGAGGGCACAAACTACGAGCAGTACTTC. It encodes CATSREGTNYEQYF.

The chain recombines TRBV6-5 with TRBJ1-3, with TRBD1 identical over 8 bases. Germline values: CDR1 MNHEY, CDR2 SVGAGI. V was clipped by 5 bases and J by 0 bases; unmatched bases: 3. The CDR3 is 15 amino acids. The CDR3 sequence: CASSPTGGSGNTIYF. In DNA, the CDR3 is TGTGCCAGCAGTCCAACAGGGGGCTCTGGAAACACCATATATTTT.

Turning to this clone: Other DNA sequences of this sample code for an identical CDR3. The chain employs TRBV9 and TRBJ2-7; D is undetermined. Deletions cut 0 bases from V and 3 bases from J, with 7 bases between. CDR1 is SGDLS and CDR2 is YYNGEE in the germline V gene. The CDR3 totals 13 residues. CDR3 sequence (DNA): TGTGCCAGCAGCGTAGCTGCGGACTACGAGCAGTACTTC. This gives the protein CASSVAADYEQYF.

This clone was picked up one time. The V and J genes are TRBV7-3 and TRBJ2-1; 7 bases map to TRBD1. With V trimmed by 4 bases and J by 5 bases, 8 bases remained unmatched. The CDR3 loop spans 15 amino acids. Germline lookup yields CDR1 SGHTA and CDR2 FQGTGA. The CDR3 DNA is TGTGCCAGCAGCTCCAAGGGGGCTGTAAACAATGAGCAGTTCTTC. This gives the protein CASSSKGAVNNEQFF.

There are a few counts of this clone. The chain couples TRBV6-1 to TRBJ1-4; 8 bases align to TRBD1. V shed 3 bases, J shed 8 bases, and the junction held 5 bases outside the gene matches. From germline, CDR1 is MNHNS and CDR2 SASEGT. The CDR3 runs to 14 residues. The DNA of the CDR3 is TGTGCCAGCAGTGAGAGACAGGGGAGGGAAAAACTGTTTTTT. The encoded protein is CASSERQGREKLFF.

In this sample, this clone turned up once. The rearrangement uses TRBV3-1 (or the pseudogene TRBV3-2) and TRBJ1-1, with D perhaps TRBD1 (5 bases). The CDR3 runs 15 residues. V shed 1 base and J shed 6 bases, with 15 bases lying between them. Germline lookup yields CDR1 LGHDT and CDR2 YNNKEL (reference sequence). The CDR3 here is CASSQAVGGTSEAFF. The CDR3 region has the DNA TGTGCCAGCAGCCAAGCTGTTGGGGGGACCTCTGAAGCTTTCTTT.

The chain employs TRBV12-5 and TRBJ2-3, with D perhaps matching TRBD1 (6 bases). V shed 1 base and J shed 4 bases, with 12 bases lying between them. The CDR3 loop spans 15 amino acids. Germline V lookup: CDR1 LGHNT, CDR2 FRNRAP. This chain's CDR3 is CASGLDPGQPDTQYF. The DNA of the CDR3 is TGTGCTAGTGGTTTGGACCCCGGACAGCCAGATACGCAGTATTTT.

This clone has only a few counts. This chain connects TRBV12-2 to TRBJ2-7; the D segment call TRBD2 is taken from the table without a DNA check. TRBV12-2 is termed a pseudogene. This CDR3 has 16 amino acids. CDR3 bases: TGTGCAAGTCGCTCGGGACTAGCGGGAGGATTTCTCGAGCAGTACTTC. This encodes CASRSGLAGGFLEQYF.

This clone was detected once. The V gene is TRBV28, the J gene TRBJ1-2; no firm D call. Germline lookup yields CDR1 MDHEN and CDR2 SYDVKM. V lost 4 bases to trimming and J lost 1 base, with 13 bases between them. The CDR3 consists of 15 residues. The CDR3 here is CASSSHRGLNYGYTF. As DNA, the CDR3 is TGTGCCAGCAGTTCCCATCGTGGCCTTAACTATGGCTACACCTTC.

This sequence joins TRBV3-1 (or the pseudogene TRBV3-2) and TRBJ2-1; D is tentatively TRBD1 or TRBD2 (5 bases each). The germline V gene encodes CDR1 LGHDT and CDR2 YNNKEL (reference sequence). The CDR3 has 15 amino acids. V lost 4 bases and J lost 2, with 12 bases in between. CDR3 residues: CASSLNSGPYNEQFF. The CDR3 nucleotides are TGTGCCAGCAGCCTAAACTCGGGACCCTACAATGAGCAGTTCTTC.

The chain carries TRBV3-1 (or the pseudogene TRBV3-2) and TRBJ1-6, with D possibly being TRBD1 (5 bases). The CDR3 loop spans 15 amino acids. V lost 2 bases and J 8 bases, leaving 13 bases between the germline ends. Germline-derived CDR1 and CDR2 are LGHDT and YNNKEL (reference sequence). CDR3 protein: CASSQMAGGDSPLHF. In DNA form, the CDR3 reads TGTGCCAGCAGCCAAATGGCGGGGGGAGATTCACCCCTCCACTTT.

This clone was recorded once. The chain uses TRBV7-6 and TRBJ2-3, with D possibly TRBD1 on 5 matching bases. The CDR3 length is 17 residues. Germline-derived CDR1 and CDR2 are SGHVS and FNYEAQ. V shed 4 bases and J shed 2 bases, with 19 bases lying between them. CDR3 DNA: TGTGCCAGCAGCTGGGGCCGTGGACACAGACCCACAGATACGCAGTATTTT. It is translated as CASSWGRGHRPTDTQYF.

The genes are TRBV5-1 and TRBJ1-5; D unresolved. The CDR3 has 15 amino acids. Germline values: CDR1 SGHRS, CDR2 YFSETQ. V was clipped by 0 bases and J by 1 base, with 8 bases between them. CDR3 amino acids: CASSLVGESNQPQHF. DNA for the CDR3: TGCGCCAGCAGCTTGGTCGGGGAGAGCAATCAGCCCCAGCATTTT.

The genes are TRBV4-1 and TRBJ2-7; 9 positions agree with TRBD2. Germline assignment: CDR1 MGHRA and CDR2 YSYEKL. This CDR3 region has 15 residues. Germline trimming cut 1 base from V and 7 bases from J; bases unmatched to any gene: 8. CDR3 coding DNA: TGCGCCAGCAGCCAAGTGGGCGGGAGGGCCCGTGAGCAGTACTTC. Its translation is CASSQVGGRAREQYF.

The V call is TRBV19, the J call TRBJ1-1; D gene unclear. Germline-derived CDR1 and CDR2 are LNHDA and SQIVND (reference sequence). The CDR3 length is 13 residues. Between the trimmed V and J ends, which lost 1 base and 3 bases, there was a span of 6 bases. As DNA, the CDR3 is TGTGCCAGTAGTATAGCGGGGTACACTGAAGCTTTCTTT. Its protein is CASSIAGYTEAFF. Drawing the rest from reference TRBV19 and TRBJ1-1, the complete variable domain is DGGITQSPKYLFRKEGQNVTLSCEQNLNHDAMYWYRQDPGQGLRLIYYSQIVNDFQKGDIAEGYSVSREKKESFPLTVTSAQKNPTAFYLCASSIAGYTEAFFGQGTRLTVV.